This T cell receptor beta chain is from a study of T cells in Graves' hyperthyroidism and ophthalmopathy. The CDR3 extends over 14 amino acids. The germline V gene has CDR1 DFQATT and CDR2 SNEGSKA (reference sequence). The V gene lost 3 bases and the J gene lost 1 base, with 12 bases spanning the gap. Amplified regions were TCR beta CDR3 sequences from RNA transcripts. The primer set for the first-round RT-PCR of the TCR CDR3 was HTBI. TCRdb re-analysed the multiplex PCR reads in MiXCR, keeping a single row per CDR3 protein. Counted here are 240,000 or so distinct CDR3 sequences, 15% to 20% occurring once; the ten biggest clones make up around 30%. This clonotype has at least ten counts. Researchers barred patients who had uncontrolled infection, other autoimmune disease, pregnancy or lactation.

This chain connects TRBV20-1 to TRBJ2-5, with unresolved D. This TCR was recovered from a woman aged 18-29 years with Graves' ophthalmopathy. The sequenced material came from blood. CDR3 DNA: TGCAGTGCTAGGGGCCTATCGGTCCAAGAGACCCAGTACTTC. Amino acids: CSARGLSVQETQYF.